Shown below are 24 T cell receptor beta chains from a single sample sequenced in a study of technical replicates of blood from several donors. This table comes from immunoSEQ multiplex PCR, and its TCRdb copy is limited to in-frame clones, with some not included. Of 40,000 to 65,000 clones in the sample, more than 70% were seen once. The sample taken for sequencing was PBMCs. These receptors were taken from a human donor in good health. Some clones in this sample may be carry-over from other donors' samples.

This clone was seen a handful of times. The chain couples TRBV6-1 to TRBJ1-3; 9 bases map to TRBD1. V gave up 1 base and J gave up 7 bases; unmatched junction bases: 8. CDR1 and CDR2 from the germline V gene are MNHNS and SASEGT. There are 16 residues in the CDR3. The CDR3 sequence is CASSEVGTGYRNTIYF. CDR3 coding DNA: TGTGCCAGCAGTGAAGTTGGGACAGGGTACAGGAACACCATATATTTT.

The chain joins TRBV6-1 to TRBJ1-2; TRBD1 matches 9 bases. The V segment lost 0 bases and the J segment 5 bases; nucleotides outside the gene matches: 4. The V gene's germline CDR1 is MNHNS and CDR2 SASEGT. The CDR3 is 15 amino acids. The CDR3 is CASSEAPDRGYGYTF. The DNA of the CDR3 is TGTGCCAGCAGTGAAGCCCCGGACAGGGGATATGGCTACACCTTC.

The chain is built from TRBV7-3 and TRBJ2-3; 7 positions agree with TRBD2. V lost 4 bases and J lost 3; bases outside the gene matches: 10. CDR3 length: 16 amino acids. Germline assignment: CDR1 SGHTA and CDR2 FQGTGA. The CDR3 DNA sequence: TGTGCCAGCAGCTCCCCTGGGGGGAGGGTTACAGATACGCAGTATTTT. Amino acid sequence: CASSSPGGRVTDTQYF.

The rearrangement uses TRBV6-5 and TRBJ2-3, with 11 bases aligning to TRBD1. Germline V gives CDR1 MNHEY, CDR2 SVGAGI. This CDR3 comprises 15 residues. J lost 4 bases, V lost 2 bases, and 2 bases had no gene match. The CDR3 protein is CASSYRDRGADTQYF. CDR3 sequence (DNA): TGTGCCAGCAGTTACCGGGACAGGGGGGCAGATACGCAGTATTTT.

This clone has a count of ten or more. This chain connects TRBV7-2 to TRBJ2-1, with D tentatively TRBD2 (7 bases). CDR3 size: 15 residues. Per germline, CDR1 SGHTA and CDR2 FQGNSA. Trimming cost V 5 bases and J 6 bases, with 17 bases left between them. The CDR3 nucleotides read TGTGCCAGCAGCACCCGGGGGCTAGCGGCCAATGAGCAGTTCTTC. Translation: CASSTRGLAANEQFF. The full variable domain, completed using reference TRBV7-2 and TRBJ2-1, is GAGVSQSPSNKVTEKGKDVELRCDPISGHTALYWYRQSLGQGLEFLIYFQGNSAPDKSGLPSDRFSAERTGGSVSTLTIQRTQQEDSAVYLCASSTRGLAANEQFFGPGTRLTVL.

The chain recombines TRBV4-1 with TRBJ1-4; 7 bases agree with TRBD1. V lost 4 bases to trimming and J lost 15 bases; unmatched junction nucleotides: 5. CDR3 length: 11 amino acids. The V gene's germline CDR1 is MGHRA and CDR2 YSYEKL. Here the CDR3 reads CASSPGTALFF. The CDR3 DNA reads as TGCGCCAGCAGCCCAGGGACAGCGTTGTTTTTT.

The chain is built from TRBV7-8 and TRBJ2-7; TRBD2 is a possible D gene (5 bases). In germline, CDR1 is SGHVS, CDR2 FQNEAQ. The length of the CDR3 is 14 residues. V was cut by 5 bases and J by 3 bases, with 14 bases left in between. CDR3 sequence: CASSAPEAFYEQYF. In nucleotides, the CDR3 is TGTGCCAGCAGCGCCCCGGAGGCGTTCTACGAGCAGTACTTC.

The V gene is TRBV5-4, the J gene TRBJ2-7, with TRBD1 matching over 7 bases. The CDR3 loop spans 14 amino acids. V shed 4 bases, J shed 0 bases, and the junction held 4 bases outside the gene matches. Germline lookup yields CDR1 SGHNT and CDR2 YYREEE (reference sequence). For the CDR3, the DNA is TGTGCCAGCAGCCCGACAGGGAGCTCCTACGAGCAGTACTTC. Translating gives CASSPTGSSYEQYF.

J is TRBJ2-6 and V is TRBV2; 8 nucleotides align to TRBD2. The CDR3 is 14 residues long. Per the germline V gene, CDR1 is SNHLY and CDR2 is FYNNEI. Trimming removed 6 bases from V and 4 bases from J; junction bases left unmatched: 2. The CDR3 DNA reads TGTGCCAGCAGGGGACTAGGGGGGGCCAACGTCCTGACTTTC. This codes for CASRGLGGANVLTF.

The gene calls are TRBV28 and TRBJ1-1; D not certain. This CDR3 is built from 11 residues. Germline CDR1 and CDR2: MDHEN and SYDVKM. Trimming cost V 8 bases and J 4 bases, with 8 bases left between them. The CDR3 nucleotides are TGTGCCAGCGCCGTCGGCACTGAAGCTTTCTTT. It yields the protein CASAVGTEAFF.

The V and J genes are TRBV19 and TRBJ2-3; possibly TRBD1 for D (6 bases). The CDR3 runs 16 residues. Trimming cost V 7 bases and J 1 base, with 18 bases left between them. Germline loops: CDR1 LNHDA, CDR2 SQIVND (reference sequence). As DNA, the CDR3 is TGTGCCAGTAAATTGGGGGCCGGAGGTGGCACAGATACGCAGTATTTT. Translating gives CASKLGAGGGTDTQYF.

The chain links TRBV27 to TRBJ1-4, with D possibly matching TRBD1 (6 bases). Germline values: CDR1 MNHEY, CDR2 SMNVEV (reference sequence). CDR3 length equals 16 residues. Trimming took 5 bases from V and 0 from J, leaving 13 bases between them. In nucleotides, the CDR3 is TGTGCCAGCAGTATCGGGACACCTGCAACTAATGAAAAACTGTTTTTT. This encodes CASSIGTPATNEKLFF.

The J gene is TRBJ1-2, the V gene TRBV5-6; 9 bases line up with TRBD1. There are 15 residues in the CDR3. V shed 2 bases, J shed 5 bases, and the junction held 7 bases outside the gene matches. Per germline, CDR1 SGHDT and CDR2 YYEEEE. In DNA form, the CDR3 reads TGTGCCAGCAGCTTCAGACAGGGGGGCCTATATGGCTACACCTTC. This translates into CASSFRQGGLYGYTF.

J is TRBJ1-4 and V is TRBV15; D gene unclear. This CDR3 spans 13 amino acids. CDR1 and CDR2 from the germline V gene are LNHNV and YYDKDF (reference sequence). The V gene lost 1 base and the J gene lost 5 bases, with 5 bases spanning the gap. CDR3 residues: CATSRGRNEKLFF. CDR3 sequence (DNA): TGTGCCACCAGCAGAGGGCGGAATGAAAAACTGTTTTTT.

V usage is TRBV7-9 and J usage is TRBJ2-1; 12 bases match TRBD2. Germline CDR1 and CDR2: SEHNR and FQNEAQ (reference sequence). The J segment lost 8 bases and the V segment lost 5 bases, leaving 10 bases of the junction unmatched. The CDR3 totals 16 residues. CDR3 sequence: CASSPRLAGDVDEQFF. CDR3 in DNA: TGTGCCAGCAGCCCGAGACTAGCGGGAGATGTAGATGAGCAGTTCTTC.

The rearrangement joins TRBV7-8 to TRBJ2-7, with D possibly matching TRBD1 (6 bases). This CDR3 spans 17 amino acids. CDR1 is SGHVS, CDR2 FQNEAQ, per germline. Trimming left V 3 bases short and J 3 bases short, with 21 bases between. The chain's CDR3 is CASSFSGQGLMGYEQYF. CDR3 in DNA: TGTGCCAGCAGCTTTTCCGGTCAGGGGTTAATGGGCTACGAGCAGTACTTC.

This chain links TRBV29-1 with TRBJ2-5, with 7 bases fitting TRBD2. The V and J ends lost 6 bases and 5 bases, in that order; junction bases with no gene match: 12. The CDR3 consists of 14 residues. CDR1 and CDR2 (germline): SQVTM, ANQGSEA. The CDR3 DNA is TGCAGCGTAACCCCTGGGGGGGGAGGGGAGACCCAGTACTTC. Protein: CSVTPGGGGETQYF. The whole variable domain, remainder taken from reference TRBV29-1 and TRBJ2-5, is SAVISQKPSRDICQRGTSLTIQCQVDSQVTMMFWYRQQPGQSLTLIATANQGSEATYESGFVIDKFPISRPNLTFSTLTVSNMSPEDSSIYLCSVTPGGGGETQYFGPGTRLLVL.

The chain employs TRBV12-5 and TRBJ1-1; D is uncertain. V lost 5 bases to trimming and J lost 3 bases, with 10 bases between them. The CDR3 loop spans 13 amino acids. Germline CDR1 and CDR2: LGHNT and FRNRAP. The DNA of the CDR3 is TGTGCTAGTGGTGCTCGCGGGCACACTGAAGCTTTCTTT. Protein product: CASGARGHTEAFF.

This clone appeared a few times. The chain joins TRBV15 to TRBJ1-2; tentatively, D is TRBD1 (6 bases). The V gene lost 0 bases and the J gene lost 4 bases, with 12 bases spanning the gap. This CDR3 comprises 15 residues. The V gene's germline CDR1 is LNHNV and CDR2 YYDKDF (reference sequence). The CDR3 loop reads CATSRDLVGGYGYTF. For the CDR3, the DNA is TGTGCCACCAGCAGAGATCTGGTAGGGGGCTATGGCTACACCTTC.

The genes are TRBV25-1 and TRBJ2-7, with 7 bases aligning to TRBD2. Losses at the gene ends were 4 bases for V and 3 bases for J; bases not matched to a gene: 6. This CDR3 is 14 amino acids long. Per germline, CDR1 MGHDK and CDR2 SYGVNS. CDR3 DNA: TGTGCCAGCAGTGTCCCGGGGGGACGCTACGAGCAGTACTTC. As protein: CASSVPGGRYEQYF.

J is TRBJ1-1 and V is TRBV9; unclear D gene. Germline V gene lookup returns CDR1 SGDLS and CDR2 YYNGEE. This CDR3 has 14 residues. Trimming cost V 3 bases and J 5 bases, with 14 bases left between them. The CDR3 region is CASSASPRDTEAFF. The CDR3, as DNA: TGTGCCAGCAGCGCATCCCCACGCGATACTGAAGCTTTCTTT. The entire variable domain, with the rest obtained from reference TRBV9 and TRBJ1-1, is as follows: DSGVTQTPKHLITATGQRVTLRCSPRSGDLSVYWYQQSLDQGLQFLIQYYNGEERAKGNILERFSAQQFPDLHSELNLSSLELGDSALYFCASSASPRDTEAFFGQGTRLTVV.

The chain uses TRBV2 and TRBJ2-2, with D maybe TRBD1 (6 bases). Germline CDR1 SNHLY, CDR2 FYNNEI. Trimming shortened V by 4 bases and J by 7 bases, and 13 bases separated the two germline ends. CDR3 length: 14 amino acids. The CDR3 DNA is TGTGCCAGCAGTGTAACCGTCAGGGGCGGGGAGCTGTTTTTT. This translates into CASSVTVRGGELFF. The whole variable domain, remainder taken from reference TRBV2 and TRBJ2-2, is EPEVTQTPSHQVTQMGQEVILRCVPISNHLYFYWYRQILGQKVEFLVSFYNNEISEKSEIFDDQFSVERPDGSNFTLKIRSTKLEDSAMYFCASSVTVRGGELFFGEGSRLTVL.

Only a few counts were recorded for this clone. The CDR3 sequence is CASSLEASGGLDEQFF. The CDR3 region has the DNA TGTGCCAGCAGCTTAGAGGCTAGCGGGGGCCTGGATGAGCAGTTCTTC. The J gene is TRBJ2-1, the V gene TRBV11-3; 10 bases fit TRBD2. CDR3 length: 16 residues. V lost 0 bases to trimming and J lost 8 bases; unmatched junction nucleotides: 7. Germline V CDR1 and CDR2: SGHNT, YENEEA.

In its sample, this clone was seen once. CDR3 sequence: CAISGLGQGFDGELFF. Written as DNA, the CDR3 is TGTGCCATCAGTGGGCTGGGACAGGGGTTCGACGGGGAGCTGTTTTTT. The chain employs TRBV10-3 and TRBJ2-2, with 10 positions matching TRBD1. The CDR3 covers 16 residues. The junction had 9 bases not matched to a gene; V was cut back by 4 bases and J by 7 bases. Germline CDR1 and CDR2: ENHRY and SYGVKD.